Included here is one T cell receptor beta chain sequence, with context. V lost 6 bases, J lost 0 bases, and 21 bases lay in between. Per germline, CDR1 MDHEN and CDR2 SYDVKM. The CDR3 has 17 residues. Libraries were prepared by immunoSEQ multiplex PCR; TCRdb keeps only in-frame clonotypes and omits some of them. The sample includes approximately 57,000 clones, about 83% of them seen just once. The sample comes from a study of blood T cell repertoires in COVID-19. About the research overall: Both acute and convalescent COVID-19 samples were obtained from the United States, Italy and Spain. T cells, B-cell-depleted T cells, or PBMCs provided the cDNA or gDNA that served as material.

Sequenced material: peripheral blood. This rearrangement joins TRBV28 to TRBJ2-7, with a weak D call TRBD2 (5 bases). The clonotype was recovered from a middle-aged man with active COVID-19. The CDR3 region is CASSPPRAGTHSYEQYF. The CDR3, as DNA: TGTGCCAGCAGCCCCCCCCGGGCGGGCACTCACTCCTACGAGCAGTACTTC.